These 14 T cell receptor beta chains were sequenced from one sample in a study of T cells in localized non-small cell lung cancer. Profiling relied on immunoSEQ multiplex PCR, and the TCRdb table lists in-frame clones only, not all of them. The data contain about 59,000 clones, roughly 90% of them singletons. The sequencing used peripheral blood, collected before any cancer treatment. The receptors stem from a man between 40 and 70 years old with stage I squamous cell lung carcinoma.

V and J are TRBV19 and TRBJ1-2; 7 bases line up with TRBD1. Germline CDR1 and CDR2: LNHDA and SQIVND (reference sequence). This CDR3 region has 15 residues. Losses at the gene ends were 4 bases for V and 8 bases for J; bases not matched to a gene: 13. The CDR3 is CASSTRLTGPRGYTF. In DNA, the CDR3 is TGTGCCAGTAGTACCCGCTTGACAGGGCCGCGCGGCTACACCTTC. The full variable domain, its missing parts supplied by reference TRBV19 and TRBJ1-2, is DGGITQSPKYLFRKEGQNVTLSCEQNLNHDAMYWYRQDPGQGLRLIYYSQIVNDFQKGDIAEGYSVSREKKESFPLTVTSAQKNPTAFYLCASSTRLTGPRGYTFGSGTRLTVV.

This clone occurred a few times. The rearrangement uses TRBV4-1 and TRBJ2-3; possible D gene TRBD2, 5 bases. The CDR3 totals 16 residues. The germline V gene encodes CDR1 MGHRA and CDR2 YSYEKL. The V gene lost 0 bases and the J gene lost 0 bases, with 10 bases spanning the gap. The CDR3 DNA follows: TGCGCCAGCAGCCAAGAGGTGGTAGCGAGCACAGATACGCAGTATTTT. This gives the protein CASSQEVVASTDTQYF.

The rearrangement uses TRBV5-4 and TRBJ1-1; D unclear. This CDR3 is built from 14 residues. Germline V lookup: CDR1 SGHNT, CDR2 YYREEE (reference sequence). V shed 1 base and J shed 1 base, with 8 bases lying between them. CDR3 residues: CASSLFVGNTEAFF. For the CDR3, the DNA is TGTGCCAGCAGCTTGTTCGTCGGGAACACTGAAGCTTTCTTT.

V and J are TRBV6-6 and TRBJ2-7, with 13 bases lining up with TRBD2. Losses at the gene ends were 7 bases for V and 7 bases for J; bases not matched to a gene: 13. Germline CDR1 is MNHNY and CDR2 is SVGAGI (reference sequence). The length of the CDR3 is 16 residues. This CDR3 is CASNKGLAGLTGEQYF. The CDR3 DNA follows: TGTGCCAGCAACAAGGGACTAGCGGGACTTACAGGAGAGCAGTACTTC.

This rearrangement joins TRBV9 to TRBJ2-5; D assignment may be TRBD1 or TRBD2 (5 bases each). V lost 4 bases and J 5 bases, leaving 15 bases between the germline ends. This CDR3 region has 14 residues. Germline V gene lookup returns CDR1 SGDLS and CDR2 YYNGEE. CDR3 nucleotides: TGTGCCAGCAGCTTAAACCCGGGGCAGGAGACCCAGTACTTC. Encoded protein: CASSLNPGQETQYF. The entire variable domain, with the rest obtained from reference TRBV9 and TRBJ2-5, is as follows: DSGVTQTPKHLITATGQRVTLRCSPRSGDLSVYWYQQSLDQGLQFLIQYYNGEERAKGNILERFSAQQFPDLHSELNLSSLELGDSALYFCASSLNPGQETQYFGPGTRLLVL.

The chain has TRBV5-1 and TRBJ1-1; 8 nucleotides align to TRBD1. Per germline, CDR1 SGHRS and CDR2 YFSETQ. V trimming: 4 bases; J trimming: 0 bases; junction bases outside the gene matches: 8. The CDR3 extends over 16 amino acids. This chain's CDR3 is CASSMTGAGVNTEAFF. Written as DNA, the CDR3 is TGCGCCAGCAGCATGACAGGGGCGGGGGTGAACACTGAAGCTTTCTTT.

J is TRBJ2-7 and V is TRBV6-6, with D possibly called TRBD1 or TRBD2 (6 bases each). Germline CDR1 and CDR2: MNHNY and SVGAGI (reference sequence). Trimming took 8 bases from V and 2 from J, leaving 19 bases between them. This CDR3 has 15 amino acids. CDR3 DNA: TGTGCCAGCCATCGGGGGCAGCCAAGTCCCTACGAGCAGTACTTC. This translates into CASHRGQPSPYEQYF.

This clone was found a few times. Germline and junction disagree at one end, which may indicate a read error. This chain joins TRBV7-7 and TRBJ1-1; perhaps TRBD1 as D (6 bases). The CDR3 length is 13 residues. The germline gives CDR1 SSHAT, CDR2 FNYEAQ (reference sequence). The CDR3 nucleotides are TGTGCTAGCAGCGCAGGGGCGGGCACTGAAGCTTTCTTT. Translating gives CASSAGAGTEAFF.

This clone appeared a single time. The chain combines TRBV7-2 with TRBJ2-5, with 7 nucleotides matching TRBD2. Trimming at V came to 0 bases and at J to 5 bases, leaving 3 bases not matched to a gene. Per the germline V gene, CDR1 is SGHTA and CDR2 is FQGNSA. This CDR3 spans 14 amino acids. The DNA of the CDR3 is TGTGCCAGCAGCTTAGCGCTTAGCGGGGAGACCCAGTACTTC. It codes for CASSLALSGETQYF.

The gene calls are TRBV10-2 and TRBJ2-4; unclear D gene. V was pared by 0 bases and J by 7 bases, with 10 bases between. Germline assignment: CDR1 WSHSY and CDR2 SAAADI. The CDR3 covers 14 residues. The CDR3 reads CASSESNEQNIQYF. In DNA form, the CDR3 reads TGCGCCAGCAGTGAGTCGAACGAACAGAACATTCAGTACTTC.

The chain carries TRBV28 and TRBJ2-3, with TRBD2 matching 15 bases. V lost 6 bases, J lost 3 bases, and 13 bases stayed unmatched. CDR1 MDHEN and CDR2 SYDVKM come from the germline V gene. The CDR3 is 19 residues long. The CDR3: CASSNSGLAGGGVTDTQYF. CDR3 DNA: TGTGCCAGCAGCAACTCGGGACTAGCGGGAGGAGGAGTGACAGATACGCAGTATTTT.

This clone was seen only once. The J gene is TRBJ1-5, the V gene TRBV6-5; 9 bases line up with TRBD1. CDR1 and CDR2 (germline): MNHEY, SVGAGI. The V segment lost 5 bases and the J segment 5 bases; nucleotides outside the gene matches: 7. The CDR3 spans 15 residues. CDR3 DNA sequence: TGTGCCAGCAGTCTAACGGGGGACAGGGATCAGCCCCAGCATTTT. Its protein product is CASSLTGDRDQPQHF.

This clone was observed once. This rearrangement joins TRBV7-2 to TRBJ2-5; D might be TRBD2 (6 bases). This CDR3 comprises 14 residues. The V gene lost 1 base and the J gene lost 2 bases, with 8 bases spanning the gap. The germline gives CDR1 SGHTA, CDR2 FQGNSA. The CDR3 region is CASSLGLAQETQYF. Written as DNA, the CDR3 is TGTGCCAGCAGCTTAGGGCTAGCGCAAGAGACCCAGTACTTC.

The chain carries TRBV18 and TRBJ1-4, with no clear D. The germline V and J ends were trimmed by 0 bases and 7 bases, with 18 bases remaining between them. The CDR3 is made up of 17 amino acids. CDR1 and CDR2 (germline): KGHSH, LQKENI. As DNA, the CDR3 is TGTGCCAGCTCACCACCTAGGTGGGAGGGCTTCGGTGAAAAACTGTTTTTT. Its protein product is CASSPPRWEGFGEKLFF.